Each of the 15 T cell receptor beta chains below was sequenced from the same sample in a study of blood T cell repertoires in COVID-19. Only in-frame clones appear in the TCRdb table, and some are missing; sequencing was by immunoSEQ multiplex PCR. The sample lists under 90,000 clones, around 83% occurring once. The sequenced material came from peripheral blood. The receptors here all came from a man older than 75 with acute or convalescent COVID-19.

V and J are TRBV30 and TRBJ2-1, with 9 bases fitting TRBD1. J gave up 6 bases and V 5 bases, and 5 bases lay outside the gene matches. Germline assignment: CDR1 GTSNPN and CDR2 SVGIG (reference sequence). The CDR3 loop spans 13 amino acids. CDR3 DNA: TGTGCCTGGGAGACAGGGGGGGGCAATGAGCAGTTCTTC. Amino acid sequence: CAWETGGGNEQFF.

This clone was detected only once. This chain uses TRBV6-5 with TRBJ1-2; possibly TRBD1 for D (5 bases). Germline V gene sequence: CDR1 MNHEY, CDR2 SVGAGI. Trimming cost V 2 bases and J 5 bases, with 9 bases left between them. The CDR3 loop spans 13 amino acids. This chain's CDR3 is CASSYNGGYGYTF. The CDR3 DNA reads as TGTGCCAGCAGTTACAACGGGGGATATGGCTACACCTTC.

The genes are TRBV18 and TRBJ2-3; 11 bases line up with TRBD1. The CDR3 extends over 16 amino acids. V was pared by 6 bases and J by 1 base, with 6 bases of the junction left unmatched. Germline lookup yields CDR1 KGHSH and CDR2 LQKENI. CDR3: CASSSGQGAGTDTQYF. CDR3 DNA: TGTGCCAGCTCTTCAGGACAGGGGGCTGGCACAGATACGCAGTATTTT.

This rearrangement joins TRBV5-1 to TRBJ2-3, with D hard to call. V was cut by 0 bases and J by 2 bases, with 13 bases left in between. The germline gives CDR1 SGHRS, CDR2 YFSETQ. There are 16 residues in the CDR3. CDR3 sequence (DNA): TGCGCCAGCAGCTTGGATTCGACTTCTACCACAGATACGCAGTATTTT. Translated: CASSLDSTSTTDTQYF.

The J gene is TRBJ2-4, the V gene TRBV14, with D possibly TRBD2 on 5 matching bases. The CDR3 consists of 16 residues. Germline lookup yields CDR1 SGHDN and CDR2 FVKESK. The germline V and J ends were trimmed by 2 bases and 0 bases, with 11 bases remaining between them. The CDR3 is CASSQQTGIAKNIQYF. CDR3 bases: TGTGCCAGCAGCCAACAGACGGGAATAGCCAAAAACATTCAGTACTTC. Together with reference TRBV14 and TRBJ2-4, the CDR3 gives the full variable domain: EAGVTQFPSHSVIEKGQTVTLRCDPISGHDNLYWYRRVMGKEIKFLLHFVKESKQDESGMPNNRFLAERTGGTYSTLKVQPAELEDSGVYFCASSQQTGIAKNIQYFGAGTRLSVL.

The chain is built from TRBV27 and TRBJ2-3, with 8 bases lining up with TRBD2. The CDR3 spans 15 residues. CDR1 is MNHEY and CDR2 is SMNVEV in the germline V gene (reference sequence). V dropped 3 bases and J dropped 0; count of bases not matched to a gene: 2. CDR3: CASSFPSGSTDTQYF. Written as DNA, the CDR3 is TGTGCCAGCAGTTTCCCTAGCGGGAGCACAGATACGCAGTATTTT.

The chain joins TRBV6-4 to TRBJ2-3, with 11 bases identical to TRBD2. The CDR3 runs 14 residues. CDR1 and CDR2 (germline): MRHNA, SNTAGT. V was pared by 6 bases and J by 4 bases, with 3 bases of the junction left unmatched. CDR3 in amino acids: CASSIAGGADTQYF. CDR3 nucleotide sequence: TGTGCCAGCAGCATAGCGGGAGGGGCAGATACGCAGTATTTT.

The chain is built from TRBV7-9 and TRBJ2-2; 10 bases line up with TRBD1. The CDR3 runs 16 residues. The trim removed 6 bases at V and 6 bases at J, leaving 10 bases unmatched. The germline CDR1 and CDR2 sequences are SEHNR and FQNEAQ (reference sequence). This CDR3 reads CASRETGGPGAGELFF. DNA for the CDR3: TGTGCCAGCAGAGAGACAGGGGGCCCGGGGGCCGGGGAGCTGTTTTTT.

J is TRBJ1-6 and V is TRBV30; D is undetermined. V lost 0 bases, J lost 0 bases, and 9 bases lay in between. This CDR3 comprises 16 residues. Germline CDR1 GTSNPN, CDR2 SVGIG (reference sequence). The CDR3 loop reads CAWSVVQASYNSPLHF. CDR3 DNA: TGTGCCTGGAGTGTAGTGCAGGCCTCCTATAATTCACCCCTCCACTTT.

This chain connects TRBV5-1 to TRBJ1-6, with unresolved D. V lost 4 bases, J lost 7 bases, and 24 bases lay in between. Germline V CDR1 and CDR2: SGHRS, YFSETQ. The CDR3 has 18 residues. CDR3 DNA: TGCGCCAGCAGCCCGGGGAAAATTTTAACCCTCGAGAATTCACCCCTCCACTTT. This gives the protein CASSPGKILTLENSPLHF.

The chain carries TRBV15 and TRBJ1-5, with D perhaps matching TRBD1 (6 bases). This CDR3 contains 14 residues. V was clipped by 0 bases and J by 6 bases, with 9 bases between them. Germline V lookup: CDR1 LNHNV, CDR2 YYDKDF (reference sequence). The CDR3 nucleotides read TGTGCCACCAGCAGAGAAGGGGGAATTCAGCCCCAGCATTTT. Translated, it gives CATSREGGIQPQHF.

The chain carries TRBV10-3 and TRBJ2-7; 9 bases are a match to TRBD1. From germline, CDR1 is ENHRY and CDR2 SYGVKD. CDR3 length equals 13 residues. With V trimmed by 4 bases and J by 5 bases, 3 bases remained unmatched. CDR3 DNA: TGTGCCATCAGTGTCGGGACAGGGAACGAGCAGTACTTC. Protein: CAISVGTGNEQYF.

The chain uses TRBV18 and TRBJ2-1; TRBD2 matches 13 bases. The junction had 6 bases not matched to a gene; V was cut back by 3 bases and J by 7 bases. The CDR3 has 16 residues. Germline-derived CDR1 and CDR2 are KGHSH and LQKENI. The CDR3 region is CASSPETSGGNNEQFF. The CDR3 DNA reads as TGTGCCAGCTCACCCGAGACTAGCGGGGGGAATAATGAGCAGTTCTTC.

The J gene is TRBJ1-5, the V gene TRBV19; weak D call: TRBD1 (5 bases). CDR3 length equals 17 residues. The V end lost 5 bases, the J end lost 5 bases, and 22 bases lay between the germline ends. CDR1 and CDR2 from the germline V gene are LNHDA and SQIVND (reference sequence). The CDR3 sequence is CASSGQTEAWPDQPQHF. CDR3 DNA: TGTGCCAGTAGTGGCCAGACAGAGGCCTGGCCCGATCAGCCCCAGCATTTT.

The chain joins TRBV6-5 to TRBJ1-4, with 7 bases matching TRBD1. Germline CDR1 MNHEY, CDR2 SVGAGI. The CDR3 runs 15 residues. J was trimmed by 2 bases and V by 6 bases; bases with no gene match: 6. CDR3 residues: CASRPDRVTNEKLFF. DNA of the CDR3: TGTGCCAGCAGACCCGACAGGGTGACTAATGAAAAACTGTTTTTT.